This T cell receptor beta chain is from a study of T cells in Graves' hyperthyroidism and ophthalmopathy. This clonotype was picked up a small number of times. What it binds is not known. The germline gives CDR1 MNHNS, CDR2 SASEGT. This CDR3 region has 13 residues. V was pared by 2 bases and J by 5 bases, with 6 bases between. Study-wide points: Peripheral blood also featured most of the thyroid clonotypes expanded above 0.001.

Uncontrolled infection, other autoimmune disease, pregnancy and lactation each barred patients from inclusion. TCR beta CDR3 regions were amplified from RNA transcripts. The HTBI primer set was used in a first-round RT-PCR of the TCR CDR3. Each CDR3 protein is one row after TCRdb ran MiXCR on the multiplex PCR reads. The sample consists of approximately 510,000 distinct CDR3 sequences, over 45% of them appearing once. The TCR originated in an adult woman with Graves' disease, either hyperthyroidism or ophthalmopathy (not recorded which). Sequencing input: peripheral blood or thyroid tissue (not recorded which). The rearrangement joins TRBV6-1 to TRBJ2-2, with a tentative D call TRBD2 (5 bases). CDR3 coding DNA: TGTGCCAGCAGTGAAACGGGGACCGGGGAGCTGTTTTTT. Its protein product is CASSETGTGELFF.